This record concerns one TCR beta chain sequence. Which antigen it targets is not known. Per-base quality was not reported, and no clone a single base away is much larger than it. The library was obtained by PCR. The sample was run on an Illumina HiSeq 2500. TCR libraries were prepared with molecular barcoding, using unique molecular identifiers to normalize TCRbeta repertoire quantification. TCRdb trimmed the raw reads at Q25, called clones with MiXCR and kept productive beta chains. For every CDR3 protein sequence, its rows merge into one entry that carries the most common genes and DNA. Present in this sample are hundreds of thousands of distinct CDR3 sequences, around 13% of which were seen just once. The ten largest clones represent around 0.8% of the sample. CDR3 length: 11 amino acids, cysteine to phenylalanine. The only DNA kept is the CDR3, 33 bases in frame from the first base. Taken from the germline V gene, the CDR1 and CDR2 loops are MNHEY and SVGAGI. V is pared back by 2 bases and J by 6 bases, with 5 bases lying between the germline termini.

Per the publication, the treatment or condition label means: allogeneic hematopoietic cell transplantation with graft depleted of TCRalphabeta T cells and CD19 B cells. TCRalphabeta/CD19-depleted allogeneic hematopoietic cell grafts were given to the transplant recipients, all of whom were children. This entry is derived from a study of T-cell reconstitution after alpha-beta-depleted transplantation in children (dated by TCRdb to about 2016). For context, the study as a whole: Using TCR repertoire profiling, the study quantitatively followed how T-cell immune reconstitution unfolded in children after TCRalphabeta/CD19-depleted allogeneic hematopoietic cell transplantation. Overall study outcomes, separate from this receptor: The frequencies of hyperexpanded clones fell over the following months, and after one year, T-cell counts and TCRbeta diversity were mostly attributed to newly produced T cells. In some patients, the high TCRbeta diversity seen at day 60 was put down to recipient T cells and intrathymic progenitors that had survived conditioning. The apparently early recovery of alphabetaT-cell counts about two months after transplant reportedly depended on only several hundred rapidly expanded clones that came from non-depleted graft cells.

This receptor was obtained from a girl aged 2 to 9 with congenital amegakaryocytic thrombocytopenia, due to receive a stem cell transplant. The rearranged chain carries TRBV6-5 and TRBJ2-7; no confident D gene assignment can be made. The sample here was PBMCs, taken before TCRalphabeta/CD19-depleted stem cell transplant. The nucleotides are TGTGCCAGCAGTTACCCCCCCGAGCAGTACTTC. Its protein product is CASSYPPEQYF.